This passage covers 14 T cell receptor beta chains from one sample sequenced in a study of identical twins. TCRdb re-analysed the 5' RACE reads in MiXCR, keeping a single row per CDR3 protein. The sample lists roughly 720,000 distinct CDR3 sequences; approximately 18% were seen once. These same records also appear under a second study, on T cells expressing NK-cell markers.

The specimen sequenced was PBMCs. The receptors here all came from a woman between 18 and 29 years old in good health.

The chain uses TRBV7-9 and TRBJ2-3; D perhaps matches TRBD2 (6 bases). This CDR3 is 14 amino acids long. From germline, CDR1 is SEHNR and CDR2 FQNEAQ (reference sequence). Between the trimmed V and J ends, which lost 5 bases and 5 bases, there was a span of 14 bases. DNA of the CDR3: TGTGCCAGCAGCATACGGGACTCAGGAGATACGCAGTATTTT. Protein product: CASSIRDSGDTQYF. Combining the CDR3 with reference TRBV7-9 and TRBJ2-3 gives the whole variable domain DTGVSQNPRHKITKRGQNVTFRCDPISEHNRLYWYRQTLGQGPEFLTYFQNEAQLEKSRLLSDRFSAERPKGSFSTLEIQRTEQGDSAMYLCASSIRDSGDTQYFGPGTRLTVL.

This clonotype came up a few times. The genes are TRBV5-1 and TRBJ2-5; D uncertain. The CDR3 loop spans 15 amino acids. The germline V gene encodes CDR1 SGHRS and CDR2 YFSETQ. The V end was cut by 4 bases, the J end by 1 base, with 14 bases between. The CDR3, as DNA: TGCGCCAGCAGCGGGTTAGCCTGGGGCCAAGAGACCCAGTACTTC. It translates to CASSGLAWGQETQYF.

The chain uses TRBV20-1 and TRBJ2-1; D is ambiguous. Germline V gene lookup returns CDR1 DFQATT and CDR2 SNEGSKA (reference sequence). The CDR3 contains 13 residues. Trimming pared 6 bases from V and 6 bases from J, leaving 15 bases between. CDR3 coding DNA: TGCAGTGCGCCGAATAGCAGAGGCAATGAGCAGTTCTTC. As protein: CSAPNSRGNEQFF.

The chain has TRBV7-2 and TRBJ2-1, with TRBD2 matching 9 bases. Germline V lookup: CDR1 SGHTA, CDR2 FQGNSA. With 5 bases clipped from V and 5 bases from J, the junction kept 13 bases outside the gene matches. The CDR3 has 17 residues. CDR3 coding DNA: TGTGCCAGCAGCCTACAGGCGGCGGGAGGGTCCCACAATGAGCAGTTCTTC. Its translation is CASSLQAAGGSHNEQFF.

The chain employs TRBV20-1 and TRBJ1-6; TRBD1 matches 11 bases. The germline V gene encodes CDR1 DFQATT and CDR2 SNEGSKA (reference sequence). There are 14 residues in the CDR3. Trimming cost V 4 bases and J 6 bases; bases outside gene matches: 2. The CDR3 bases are TGCAGTGCTACCGGGACAGGGGGTAATTCACCCCTCCACTTT. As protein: CSATGTGGNSPLHF.

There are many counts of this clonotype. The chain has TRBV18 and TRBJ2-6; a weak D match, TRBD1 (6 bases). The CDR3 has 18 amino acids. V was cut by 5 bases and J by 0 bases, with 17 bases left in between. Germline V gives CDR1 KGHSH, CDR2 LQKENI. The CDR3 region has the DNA TGTGCCAGCTCAGCCCGACAGGATCTAAGCTCTGGGGCCAACGTCCTGACTTTC. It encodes CASSARQDLSSGANVLTF.

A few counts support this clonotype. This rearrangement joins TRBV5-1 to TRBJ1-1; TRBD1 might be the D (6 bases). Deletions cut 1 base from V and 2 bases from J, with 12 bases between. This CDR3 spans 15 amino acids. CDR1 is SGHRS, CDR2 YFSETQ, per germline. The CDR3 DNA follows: TGCGCCAGCAGCTTGCTTCCAGGGGAAAACACTGAAGCTTTCTTT. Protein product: CASSLLPGENTEAFF. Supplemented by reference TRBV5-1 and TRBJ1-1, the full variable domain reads KAGVTQTPRYLIKTRGQQVTLSCSPISGHRSVSWYQQTPGQGLQFLFEYFSETQRNKGNFPGRFSGRQFSNSRSEMNVSTLELGDSALYLCASSLLPGENTEAFFGQGTRLTVV.

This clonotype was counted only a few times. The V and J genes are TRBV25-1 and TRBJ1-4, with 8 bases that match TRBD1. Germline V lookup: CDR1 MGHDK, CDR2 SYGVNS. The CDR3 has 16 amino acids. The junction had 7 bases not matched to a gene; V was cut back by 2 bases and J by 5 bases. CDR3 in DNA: TGTGCCAGCAGTGAAGAACTCGGGACAGGAAATGAAAAACTGTTTTTT. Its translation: CASSEELGTGNEKLFF. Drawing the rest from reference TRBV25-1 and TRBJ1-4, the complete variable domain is EADIYQTPRYLVIGTGKKITLECSQTMGHDKMYWYQQDPGMELHLIHYSYGVNSTEKGDLSSESTVSRIRTEHFPLTLESARPSHTSQYLCASSEELGTGNEKLFFGSGTQLSVL.

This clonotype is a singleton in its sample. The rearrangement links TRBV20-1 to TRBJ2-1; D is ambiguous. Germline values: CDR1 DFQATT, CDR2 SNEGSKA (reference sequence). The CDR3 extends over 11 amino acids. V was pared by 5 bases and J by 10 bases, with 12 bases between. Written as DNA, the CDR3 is TGCAGTGCTCCATTGAATAACGAGCAGTTCTTC. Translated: CSAPLNNEQFF.

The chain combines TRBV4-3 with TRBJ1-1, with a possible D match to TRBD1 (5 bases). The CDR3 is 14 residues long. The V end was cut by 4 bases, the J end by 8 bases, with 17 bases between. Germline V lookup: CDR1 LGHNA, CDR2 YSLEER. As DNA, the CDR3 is TGCGCCAGCAGCCCGGACCTTGGGGCGGACGAAGCTTTCTTT. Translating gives CASSPDLGADEAFF.

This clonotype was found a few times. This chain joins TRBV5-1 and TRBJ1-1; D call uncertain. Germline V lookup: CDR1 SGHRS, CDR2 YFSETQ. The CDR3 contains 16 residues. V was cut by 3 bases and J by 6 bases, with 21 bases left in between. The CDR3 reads CASSSLLDPSYAEAFF. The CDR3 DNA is TGCGCCAGCAGCTCCCTCCTTGACCCGTCCTACGCTGAAGCTTTCTTT.

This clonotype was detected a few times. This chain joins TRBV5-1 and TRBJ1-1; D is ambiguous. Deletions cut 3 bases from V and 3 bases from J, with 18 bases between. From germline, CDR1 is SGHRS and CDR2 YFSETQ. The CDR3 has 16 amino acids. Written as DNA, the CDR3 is TGCGCCAGCAGCTCGAAAACATCGGACGGGGACACTGAAGCTTTCTTT. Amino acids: CASSSKTSDGDTEAFF.

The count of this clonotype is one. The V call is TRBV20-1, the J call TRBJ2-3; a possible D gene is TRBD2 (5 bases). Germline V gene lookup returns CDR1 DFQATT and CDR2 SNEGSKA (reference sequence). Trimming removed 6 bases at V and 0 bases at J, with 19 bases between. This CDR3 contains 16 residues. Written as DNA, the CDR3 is TGCAGTGCAAGCGAACAGCGGACTGCTAGCACAGATACGCAGTATTTT. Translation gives CSASEQRTASTDTQYF.

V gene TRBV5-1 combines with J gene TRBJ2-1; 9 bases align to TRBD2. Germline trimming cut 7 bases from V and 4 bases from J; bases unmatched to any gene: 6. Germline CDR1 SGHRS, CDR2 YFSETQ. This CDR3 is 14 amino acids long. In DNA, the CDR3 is TGCGCCAGCGGCAGGACTAGCGCGTACAATGAGCAGTTCTTC. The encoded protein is CASGRTSAYNEQFF. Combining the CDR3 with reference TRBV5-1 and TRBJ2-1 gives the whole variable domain KAGVTQTPRYLIKTRGQQVTLSCSPISGHRSVSWYQQTPGQGLQFLFEYFSETQRNKGNFPGRFSGRQFSNSRSEMNVSTLELGDSALYLCASGRTSAYNEQFFGPGTRLTVL.